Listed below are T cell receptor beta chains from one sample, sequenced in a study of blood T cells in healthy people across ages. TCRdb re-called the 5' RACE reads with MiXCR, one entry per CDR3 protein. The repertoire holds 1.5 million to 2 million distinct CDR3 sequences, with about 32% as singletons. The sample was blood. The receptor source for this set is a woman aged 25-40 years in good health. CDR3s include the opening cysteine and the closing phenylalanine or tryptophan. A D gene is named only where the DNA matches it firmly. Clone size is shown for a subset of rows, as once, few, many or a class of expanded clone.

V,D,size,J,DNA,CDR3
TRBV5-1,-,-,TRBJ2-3,TGCGCCGGCAGCCCATCGGGTCCGAGCACAGATACGCAGTATTTT,CAGSPSGPSTDTQYF
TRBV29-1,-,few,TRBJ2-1,TGCAGCGTTGTAGTTGGGCTAGGCGGGTACAATGAGCAGTTCTTC,CSVVVGLGGYNEQFF
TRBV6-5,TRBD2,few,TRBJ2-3,TGTGCCAGCAGTTACGGGGCTAGCGGGGAAGATACGCAGTATTTT,CASSYGASGEDTQYF
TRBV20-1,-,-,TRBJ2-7,TGCAGTGCAACCCTAGCTAGCTACGAGCAGTACTTC,CSATLASYEQYF
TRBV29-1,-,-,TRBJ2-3,TGCAGCGTTGACAGGGAGAACACAGATACGCAGTATTTT,CSVDRENTDTQYF
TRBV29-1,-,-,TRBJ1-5,TGCAGCGTCGCCGGACAGCTTAATCAGCCCCAGCATTTT,CSVAGQLNQPQHF
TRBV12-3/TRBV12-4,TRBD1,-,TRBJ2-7,TGTGCCATCGCGACAGGGAACTCCTACGAGCAGTACTTC,CAIATGNSYEQYF
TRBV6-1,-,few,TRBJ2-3,TGTGCCAGCTCCAGGAGGGTGGCAGATACGCAGTATTTT,CASSRRVADTQYF
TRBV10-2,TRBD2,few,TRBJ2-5,TGCGCCAGCAGAAGACTAGCGGGCCACTCCGAGACCCAGTACTTC,CASRRLAGHSETQYF
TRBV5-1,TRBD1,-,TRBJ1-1,TGCGCCAGCAGTTACACCGGGACAGGGGTTGGCACTGAAACTTTCTTT,CASSYTGTGVGTETFF
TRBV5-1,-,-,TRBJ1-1,TGCGCCAGCAGCAAAGTACCGGACACTGAAGCTTTCTTT,CASSKVPDTEAFF
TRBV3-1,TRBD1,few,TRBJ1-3,TGTGCCAGCAGCCGGGACAGGGTAAACACCATATATTTT,CASSRDRVNTIYF
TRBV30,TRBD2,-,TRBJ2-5,TGTGCCTGGAGCGCGGGACTAGCGGGAGGGCCTCTGGCAGAGACCCAGTACTTC,CAWSAGLAGGPLAETQYF
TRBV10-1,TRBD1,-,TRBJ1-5,TGCGCCGACCGAATATTCGACGACAGGGGGCTTTATCAGCCCCAGCATTTT,CADRIFDDRGLYQPQHF
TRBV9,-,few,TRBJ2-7,TGTGCCAGCAGCGTTGACGGTCACTACGAGCAGTACTTC,CASSVDGHYEQYF
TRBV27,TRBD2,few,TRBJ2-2,TGTGCCAGCCAAAACCCTGGACTAGCGGGAGTTACCGGGGAGCTGTTTTTT,CASQNPGLAGVTGELFF
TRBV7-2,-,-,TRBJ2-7,TGTGCCAGCAGCTTACCTGCCCTAGGGGATGACGAGCAGTACTTC,CASSLPALGDDEQYF
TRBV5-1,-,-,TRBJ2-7,TGCGCCAGCAGCTTGGAGGTTCGGGCTGACTACGAGCAGTACTTC,CASSLEVRADYEQYF
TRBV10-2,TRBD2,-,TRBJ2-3,TGCGCCAGCAGACGACTAGCGGGGGGGCCGGGAGATACGCAGTATTTT,CASRRLAGGPGDTQYF
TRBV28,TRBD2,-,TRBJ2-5,TGTGCCAGCATCCCAACGGGCGGGGGGGCTCTAGAGACCCAGTACTTC,CASIPTGGGALETQYF